The entry below describes one TCR beta chain. Its antigen remains unknown. These data belong to a study of monozygotic twins with cystic fibrosis. Study-wide context: With about 15 PCR cycles, barcoded libraries came from 2.5 to 3.5 micrograms of fragmented DNA. The study's findings and limits: J usage was most co-twin-similar in 8 of 16 pairs, V in 13. Monozygotic CF twin pairs shared significantly more nucleotide-identical clonotypes than unrelated CF individuals did. Shared CDR3 numbers were not associated with age, concordance or severity.

J gave up 1 base and V 4 bases, and 6 bases lay outside the gene matches. Germline CDR1 is SGHAT and CDR2 is FQNNGV. The CDR3 runs to 16 residues. TCRdb's copy holds only in-frame clones and misses some; the assay was immunoSEQ multiplex PCR. The sample lists about 39,000 clones; about 90% were seen once. The V and J genes are TRBV11-2 and TRBJ2-1, with 8 bases matching TRBD2. The sequence derives from a boy aged 2 to 9 with cystic fibrosis. Input material: blood. CDR3 sequence: CASSSNSGASYNEQFF. In DNA, the CDR3 is TGTGCCAGCAGCTCCAATAGCGGGGCATCCTACAATGAGCAGTTCTTC.